The text below deals with one TCR beta chain. What it binds is unknown. Germline CDR1 SGHTA, CDR2 FQGNSA. The CDR3 has 13 amino acids. UMIs that included a 6-nucleotide sample barcode were added by template switching, which took place during cDNA synthesis. Each CDR3 protein gets one entry in TCRdb, which reprocessed the 5' RACE reads and gives no DNA. The sample includes about 450,000 distinct CDR3 sequences. This sample is part of a study of monozygotic twins with inflammatory bowel disease. Study-wide points: Neither one strong signal nor one clonotype associated with IBD was supported. What may have added variability to patient repertoires is that immunosuppressive treatments differed.

The chain couples TRBV7-2 to TRBJ1-1. The sequencing input was blood. The TCR was taken from a human donor with ulcerative colitis or Crohn's disease, or a healthy co-twin of an affected twin (not recorded which). The CDR3 loop reads CASSLRPSTEAFF. Using reference TRBV7-2 and TRBJ1-1 for the parts outside the CDR3, the full variable domain is GAGVSQSPSNKVTEKGKDVELRCDPISGHTALYWYRQSLGQGLEFLIYFQGNSAPDKSGLPSDRFSAERTGGSVSTLTIQRTQQEDSAVYLCASSLRPSTEAFFGQGTRLTVV.